The T cell receptor beta chain described here comes from a study of cytomegalovirus exposure and HLA in healthy donors. For this clone: The antigen is not known.

The CDR3 length is 14 residues. With 5 bases removed from V and 4 bases from J, the gap between germline ends came to 13 bases. CDR1 is SGHRS, CDR2 YFSETQ, per germline. Points from the study as a whole: Most TCR sequences were seen very rarely across donors, but some public TCRs occurred in many.

Some clones are missing from TCRdb's copy, which holds only in-frame ones; the method was immunoSEQ multiplex PCR. The sample consists of 150,000 to 200,000 clones, 65% to 90% of them appearing once. The receptor comes from a woman aged 30 to 39 in good health and CMV-seropositive. The sequenced sample consisted of PBMCs. The chain carries TRBV5-1 and TRBJ2-1; the D is unclear. In DNA, the CDR3 is TGCGCCAGCAGGGCCATGGGCCGATACAATGAGCAGTTCTTC. This codes for CASRAMGRYNEQFF.